These 3 T cell receptor beta chains share one sample of origin, sequenced in a study of T cells in Graves' hyperthyroidism and ophthalmopathy. RNA transcripts served as the template for amplifying TCR beta CDR3 regions. The primer set for the first-round RT-PCR of the TCR CDR3 was HTBI. Using its own MiXCR run on the multiplex PCR reads, TCRdb lists one record per CDR3 protein. This sample yields under 200,000 distinct CDR3 sequences, of which about 9% are seen a single time; roughly a fifth belongs to the top ten. Sequencing input: blood. All receptors come from a woman between 18 and 30 years old with Graves' hyperthyroidism that later progressed to Graves' ophthalmopathy.

This clonotype was recorded many times. J is TRBJ2-7 and V is TRBV20-1; D remains unclear. The CDR3 covers 11 residues. CDR1 is DFQATT and CDR2 is SNEGSKA in the germline V gene (reference sequence). The ends were cut back, 6 bases at V and 4 bases at J, with 10 bases in the middle. DNA for the CDR3: TGCAGTGCCGCGGATGATTACGAGCAGTACTTC. This codes for CSAADDYEQYF.

A remark on this clonotype: The junction shows a germline mismatch at one end, possibly a read error. V is TRBV4-2 and J is TRBJ2-5, with D unclear. This CDR3 is built from 13 residues. Germline V gene data show CDR1 as LGHNA and CDR2 as YNFKEQ. This CDR3 is CASSQESSETRYF. The CDR3 DNA is TGTGCCAGCAGCCAGGAGTCGAGTGAGACCCGGTACTTC.

The chain links TRBV28 to TRBJ1-5; D gene uncertain. This CDR3 region has 15 residues. Germline V gene data show CDR1 as MDHEN and CDR2 as SYDVKM. V lost 1 base and J 0 bases, leaving 7 bases between the germline ends. The CDR3 loop reads CASSLSANSNQPQHF. The CDR3 coding sequence is TGTGCCAGCAGTTTATCAGCAAATAGCAATCAGCCCCAGCATTTT.